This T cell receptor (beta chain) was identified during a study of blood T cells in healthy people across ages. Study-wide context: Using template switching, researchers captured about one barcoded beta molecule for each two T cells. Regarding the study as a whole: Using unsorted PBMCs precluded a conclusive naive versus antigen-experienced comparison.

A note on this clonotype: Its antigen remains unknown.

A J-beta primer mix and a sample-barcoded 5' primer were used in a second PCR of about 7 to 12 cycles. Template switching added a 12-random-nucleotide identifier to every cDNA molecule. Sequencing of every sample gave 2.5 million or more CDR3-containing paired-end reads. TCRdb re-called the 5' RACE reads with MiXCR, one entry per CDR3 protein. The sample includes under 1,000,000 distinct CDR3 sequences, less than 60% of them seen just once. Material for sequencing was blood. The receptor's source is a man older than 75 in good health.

The CDR3 DNA is TGTGCCAGCAGCAAAGTAAATTCACTAGCGGGAGGATACGAGCAGTACTTC. It yields the protein CASSKVNSLAGGYEQYF. The V gene is TRBV21-1, the J gene TRBJ2-7; TRBD2, the table's D call, lacks a check against the DNA. TRBV21-1 is labeled a pseudogene. The CDR3 runs 17 residues.